The next 9 T cell receptor beta chains were all read from a single sample in a study of radiation and T cells in renal cell carcinoma. Sequencing was performed with immunoSEQ multiplex PCR; in TCRdb, only in-frame clones are kept and a portion is missing. The table lists around 76,000 clones, roughly 80% of them singletons. Time point specified: blood 2 weeks post-SBRT. Specified treatment: 15 Gy SBRT to primary tumor, nephrectomy 4 weeks later. The specimen was blood, collected from a patient whose treatment included radiotherapy and nephrectomy. The receptors stem from a man in his sixties with renal cell carcinoma.

The chain is built from TRBV7-9 and TRBJ2-1, with 10 bases matching TRBD2. The CDR3 loop spans 17 amino acids. Germline CDR1 SEHNR, CDR2 FQNEAQ (reference sequence). V was pared by 1 base and J by 10 bases, with 13 bases of the junction left unmatched. For the CDR3, the DNA is TGTGCCAGCAGCTTAGGCCCCCCGACTAGCGGGCCAGGCGAGCAGTTCTTC. It translates to CASSLGPPTSGPGEQFF.

This clone was recorded only once. The chain links TRBV30 to TRBJ2-1; possible D gene TRBD2, 6 bases. This CDR3 is built from 14 residues. Germline V gives CDR1 GTSNPN, CDR2 SVGIG (reference sequence). Trimming left V 4 bases short and J 2 bases short, with 12 bases between. The CDR3 DNA reads TGTGCCTGGAACGGGGGAGTCGCCTACAATGAGCAGTTCTTC. It yields the protein CAWNGGVAYNEQFF.

This chain connects TRBV4-3 to TRBJ1-1; D gene ambiguous. The CDR3 extends over 14 amino acids. The V gene lost 2 bases and the J gene lost 1 base, with 8 bases spanning the gap. Germline values: CDR1 LGHNA, CDR2 YSLEER. DNA of the CDR3: TGCGCCAGCAGCCAAACGGCCAGGAACACTGAAGCTTTCTTT. Encoded protein: CASSQTARNTEAFF.

This clone was detected only a few times. The chain is built from TRBV11-2 and TRBJ2-7; D could derive from TRBD1 or TRBD2 (6 bases each). Looked up from germline, CDR1 is SGHAT and CDR2 is FQNNGV. With 8 bases removed from V and 1 base from J, the gap between germline ends came to 18 bases. The CDR3 runs to 15 residues. CDR3 residues: CASVPGASGSYEQYF. CDR3 sequence (DNA): TGTGCCAGCGTCCCGGGGGCAAGCGGGTCCTACGAGCAGTACTTC.

The chain is built from TRBV6-6 and TRBJ2-1; 7 nucleotides match TRBD2. The CDR3 length is 15 residues. The junction had 11 bases not matched to a gene; V was cut back by 6 bases and J by 6 bases. The germline V gene has CDR1 MNHNY and CDR2 SVGAGI (reference sequence). CDR3 nucleotides: TGTGCCAGCAGCCTCACTAGCGCTCCCCTCAATGAGCAGTTCTTC. Translated, it gives CASSLTSAPLNEQFF.

This chain connects TRBV6-6 to TRBJ2-2, with a tentative D call TRBD2 (5 bases). The CDR3 covers 15 residues. Germline CDR1 reads MNHNY; CDR2 reads SVGAGI (reference sequence). V was cut by 3 bases and J by 4 bases, with 12 bases left in between. The CDR3: CASSYKGVGTGELFF. The CDR3 DNA follows: TGTGCCAGCAGTTATAAGGGAGTGGGCACCGGGGAGCTGTTTTTT.

The chain employs TRBV18 and TRBJ2-3; D is unresolved. Germline CDR1 is KGHSH and CDR2 is LQKENI. CDR3 size: 11 residues. Trimming shortened V by 3 bases and J by 5 bases, and 3 bases separated the two germline ends. The CDR3 region is CASSPRDTQYF. CDR3 in DNA: TGTGCCAGCTCACCGAGAGATACGCAGTATTTT.

The CDR3: CASSPYPTGSTDTQYF. The CDR3 DNA sequence: TGTGCCAGCAGCCCCTACCCGACAGGGAGCACAGATACGCAGTATTTT. The chain is built from TRBV7-3 and TRBJ2-3, with 7 bases fitting TRBD1. Germline lookup yields CDR1 SGHTA and CDR2 FQGTGA. The V segment lost 5 bases and the J segment 0 bases; nucleotides outside the gene matches: 8. The CDR3 is 16 amino acids.

This rearrangement joins TRBV4-1 to TRBJ2-7; the match to TRBD2 covers 9 bases. Germline-derived CDR1 and CDR2 are MGHRA and YSYEKL. The trim removed 1 base at V and 3 bases at J, leaving 4 bases unmatched. The CDR3 runs 15 residues. CDR3 in DNA: TGCGCCAGCAGCCAAGGGGGCGGGAGGGTCTACGAGCAGTACTTC. It yields the protein CASSQGGGRVYEQYF.